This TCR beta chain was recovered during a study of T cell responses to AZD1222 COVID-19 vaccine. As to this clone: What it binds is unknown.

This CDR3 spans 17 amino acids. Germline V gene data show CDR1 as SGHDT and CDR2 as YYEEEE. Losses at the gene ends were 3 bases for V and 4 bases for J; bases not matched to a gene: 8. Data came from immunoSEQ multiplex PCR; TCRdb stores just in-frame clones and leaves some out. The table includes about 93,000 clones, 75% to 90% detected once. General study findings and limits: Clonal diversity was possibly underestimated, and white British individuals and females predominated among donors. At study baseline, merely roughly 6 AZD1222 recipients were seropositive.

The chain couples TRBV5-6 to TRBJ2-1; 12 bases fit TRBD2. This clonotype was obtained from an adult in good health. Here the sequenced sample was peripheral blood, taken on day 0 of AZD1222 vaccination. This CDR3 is CASSSQRLAGDYNEQFF. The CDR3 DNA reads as TGTGCCAGCAGCTCCCAGAGACTAGCGGGAGATTACAATGAGCAGTTCTTC.